Sequencing of this T cell receptor (beta chain) was carried out in a study of blood T cell repertoires in COVID-19. The overall study: Whether acute or convalescent, the COVID-19 samples came from the United States, Italy and Spain. PBMCs, B-cell-depleted T cells, or T cells provided the cDNA or gDNA that made up the material.

The CDR3 runs to 13 residues. Germline V gives CDR1 LNHDA, CDR2 SQIVND (reference sequence). Deletions cut 7 bases from V and 5 bases from J, with 14 bases between. How the authors handled the data: The assay estimated nucleated cells by amplifying reference gene primers. The method was immunoSEQ multiplex PCR; TCRdb's version includes in-frame clones alone and lacks a portion of them. The DNA gave D and trimming, while V, J and clone size come from that table. The sample yields a few hundred thousand clones, approximately 85% seen once. During active infection, Seattle patients enrolled and were then monitored through disease.

What was sequenced was peripheral blood. V gene TRBV19 combines with J gene TRBJ1-1; D is possibly TRBD1 (6 bases). This TCR derives from a human donor with COVID-19, enrolled during active disease. The donor label of this sample is uncertain. CDR3 protein: CASTWGGTTEAFF. The CDR3 DNA follows: TGTGCCAGTACCTGGGGGGGCACGACTGAAGCTTTCTTT.